The clone carrying this T cell receptor (beta chain) occurred once. MiXCR, run by TCRdb on the 5' RACE reads, gives a single entry per CDR3 protein. The repertoire holds more than 35,000 distinct CDR3 sequences, with approximately 5.2% as singletons. This sample is part of a study of spatial heterogeneity in lung cancer. V was cut by 1 base and J by 6 bases, with 5 bases left in between. This CDR3 has 12 residues. Germline CDR1 and CDR2: LNHNV and YYDKDF (reference sequence). The time point here: sample taken at primary tumor resection. The rearrangement links TRBV15 to TRBJ2-3; D unclear. The sample in question was PBMCs, obtained at surgery. The source of this sequence is a female donor with early-stage non-small cell lung cancer. DNA of the CDR3: TGTGCCACCAGCAGAGTTGGGGATACGCAGTATTTT. Residues: CATSRVGDTQYF.